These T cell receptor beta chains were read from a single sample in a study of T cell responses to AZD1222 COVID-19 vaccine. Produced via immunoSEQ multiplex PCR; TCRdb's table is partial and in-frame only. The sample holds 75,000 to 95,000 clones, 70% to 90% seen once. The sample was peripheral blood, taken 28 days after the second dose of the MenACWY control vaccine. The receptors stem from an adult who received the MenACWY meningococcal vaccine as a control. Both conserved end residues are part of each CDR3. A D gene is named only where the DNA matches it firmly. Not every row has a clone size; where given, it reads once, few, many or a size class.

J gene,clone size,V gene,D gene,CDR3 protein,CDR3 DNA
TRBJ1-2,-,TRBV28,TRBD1,CASGQEGSFFYGYTF,TGTGCCAGCGGACAGGAGGGCTCTTTTTTCTATGGCTACACCTTC
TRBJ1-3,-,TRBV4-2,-,CASSQASSGNTIYF,TGTGCCAGCAGCCAAGCTAGCTCTGGAAACACCATATATTTT
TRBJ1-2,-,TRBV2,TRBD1,CASSELDRVGGYTF,TGTGCCAGCAGTGAACTGGACAGGGTTGGTGGCTACACCTTC
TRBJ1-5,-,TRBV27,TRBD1,CASRPTGGAGGNQPQHF,TGTGCCAGCAGGCCCACAGGGGGCGCGGGGGGCAATCAGCCCCAGCATTTT
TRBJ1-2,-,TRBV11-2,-,CASRQPGAYGYTF,TGTGCCAGCAGGCAACCAGGGGCCTATGGCTACACCTTC
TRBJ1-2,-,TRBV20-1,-,CSVTPAGGYTF,TGCAGTGTCACGCCGGCAGGGGGCTACACCTTC
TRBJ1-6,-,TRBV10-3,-,CAISGGGGGSPLHF,TGTGCCATCAGTGGAGGGGGGGGAGGCTCACCCCTCCACTTT
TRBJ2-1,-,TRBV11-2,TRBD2,CASSSGLAGVNEQFF,TGTGCCAGCAGCTCTGGACTAGCGGGGGTCAATGAGCAGTTCTTC
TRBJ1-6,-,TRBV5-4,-,CASSFEDPRGSPLHF,TGTGCCAGCAGCTTCGAGGACCCTAGAGGTTCACCCCTCCACTTT
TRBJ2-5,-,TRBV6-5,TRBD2,CATAARGGRETQYF,TGTGCTACAGCTGCTCGGGGGGGCCGGGAGACCCAGTACTTC
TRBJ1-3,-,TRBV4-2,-,CASSQVGGGNTIYF,TGTGCCAGCAGCCAGGTGGGGGGTGGAAACACCATATATTTT
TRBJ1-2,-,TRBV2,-,CASSGTREGMDGYTF,TGTGCCAGCAGTGGGACTCGCGAGGGAATGGATGGCTACACCTTC
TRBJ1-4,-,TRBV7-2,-,CASSLWGIATNEKLFF,TGTGCCAGCAGCTTGTGGGGGATTGCAACTAATGAAAAACTGTTTTTT
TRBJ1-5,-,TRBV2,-,CASGRDLDNQPQHF,TGTGCCAGCGGCCGGGACTTGGACAATCAGCCCCAGCATTTT
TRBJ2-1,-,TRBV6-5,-,CASSYLLDGYNEQFF,TGTGCCAGCAGTTACTTGCTCGACGGGTACAATGAGCAGTTCTTC
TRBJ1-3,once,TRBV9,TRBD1,CASSSPSLDRSGNTIYF,TGTGCCAGCAGCTCTCCCTCACTGGACAGGAGTGGAAACACCATATATTTT
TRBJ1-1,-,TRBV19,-,CASSITGQNTEAFF,TGTGCCAGTAGTATCACGGGGCAGAACACTGAAGCTTTCTTT
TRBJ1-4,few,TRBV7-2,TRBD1,CASRASGGSTNEKLFF,TGTGCCAGCAGAGCCTCAGGGGGTTCAACTAATGAAAAACTGTTTTTT
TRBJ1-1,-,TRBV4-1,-,CASSQILQKTEAFF,TGCGCCAGCAGCCAGATTCTACAGAAGACTGAAGCTTTCTTT
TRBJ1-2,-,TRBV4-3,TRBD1,CASSQEGTGVGYTF,TGCGCCAGCAGCCAAGAGGGGACAGGGGTTGGCTACACCTTC
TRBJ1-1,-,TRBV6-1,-,CASSELPFILNTEAFF,TGTGCCAGCAGTGAACTGCCATTCATCCTGAACACTGAAGCTTTCTTT
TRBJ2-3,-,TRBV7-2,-,CASSLMGRGEDTQYF,TGTGCCAGCAGCTTAATGGGCAGGGGGGAGGATACGCAGTATTTT
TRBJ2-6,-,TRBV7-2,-,CASSRQGGGAGANVLTF,TGTGCCAGCAGCAGACAGGGCGGAGGGGCTGGGGCCAACGTCCTGACTTTC
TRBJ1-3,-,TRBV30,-,CAWSVGAGFSGNTIYF,TGTGCCTGGAGTGTAGGGGCAGGTTTCTCTGGAAACACCATATATTTT
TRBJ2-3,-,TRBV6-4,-,CASSLEGGTDTQYF,TGTGCCAGCAGTCTGGAGGGAGGCACAGATACGCAGTATTTT
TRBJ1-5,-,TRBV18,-,CASSPQGQGQPQHF,TGTGCCAGCTCACCACAGGGGCAGGGTCAGCCCCAGCATTTT
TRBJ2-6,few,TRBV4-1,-,CASSQEEGIGANVLTF,TGCGCCAGCAGCCAAGAGGAGGGGATCGGGGCCAACGTCCTGACTTTC
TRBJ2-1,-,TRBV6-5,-,CASRLQRVGEQFF,TGTGCCAGCAGACTTCAAAGAGTCGGGGAGCAGTTCTTC
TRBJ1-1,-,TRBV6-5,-,CASSYSLPRRTGAFF,TGTGCCAGCAGTTACTCGTTACCCCGAAGGACTGGAGCTTTCTTT
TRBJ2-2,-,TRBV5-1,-,CASSLRRGNTGELFF,TGCGCCAGCAGCTTGAGGAGAGGTAACACCGGGGAGCTGTTTTTT
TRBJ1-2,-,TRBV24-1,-,CATPRWHDGYTF,TGTGCCACTCCGCGGTGGCATGATGGCTACACCTTC
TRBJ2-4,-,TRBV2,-,CATSFQAGSKNIQYF,TGTGCCACGTCTTTCCAGGCGGGGTCCAAAAACATTCAGTACTTC
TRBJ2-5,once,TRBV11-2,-,CASSERLGAQYF,TGTGCCAGCAGCGAAAGACTAGGGGCCCAGTACTTC
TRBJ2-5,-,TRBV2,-,CASSSRGSDGETQYF,TGTGCCAGCAGCTCCCGGGGTAGCGATGGTGAGACCCAGTACTTC
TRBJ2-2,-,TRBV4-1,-,CASSQDRGSANTGELFF,TGCGCCAGCAGCCAAGATCGCGGCAGCGCGAACACCGGGGAGCTGTTTTTT
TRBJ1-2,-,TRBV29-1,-,CSIVVWGGYTF,TGCAGCATTGTGGTCTGGGGTGGCTACACCTTC
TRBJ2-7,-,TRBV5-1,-,CASSGGDRSYEQYF,TGCGCCAGCAGCGGAGGGGACAGATCCTACGAGCAGTACTTC
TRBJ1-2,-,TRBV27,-,CASSSHGGYTF,TGTGCCAGCAGTTCGCACGGTGGCTACACCTTC
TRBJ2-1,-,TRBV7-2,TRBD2,CASSTSSGGAGHNEQFF,TGTGCCAGCAGCACGTCTAGCGGGGGGGCCGGCCACAATGAGCAGTTCTTC
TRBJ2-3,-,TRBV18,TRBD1,CASSQTGGADTQYF,TGTGCCAGCTCACAGACAGGGGGCGCTGATACGCAGTATTTT
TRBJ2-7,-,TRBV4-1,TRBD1,CASRGQSSYEQYF,TGCGCCAGCAGGGGACAGAGCTCCTACGAGCAGTACTTC
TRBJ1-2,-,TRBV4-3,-,CASSPGVQGGLDYGYTF,TGCGCCAGCAGCCCAGGAGTACAGGGAGGATTGGACTATGGCTACACCTTC
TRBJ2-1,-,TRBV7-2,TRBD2,CASSLARAGGYNEQFF,TGTGCCAGCAGCTTAGCTCGAGCGGGGGGATACAATGAGCAGTTCTTC
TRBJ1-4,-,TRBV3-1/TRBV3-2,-,CASSQDWAGAREKLFF,TGTGCCAGCAGCCAAGATTGGGCAGGGGCACGGGAAAAACTGTTTTTT
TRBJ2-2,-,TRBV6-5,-,CASRRTLSAAGELFF,TGTGCCAGCAGAAGGACCTTAAGCGCCGCCGGGGAGCTGTTTTTT
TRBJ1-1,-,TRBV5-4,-,CASSLGVAVPGTEAFF,TGTGCCAGCAGCTTAGGGGTTGCAGTACCGGGGACTGAAGCTTTCTTT
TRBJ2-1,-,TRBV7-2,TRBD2,CASSRTSGGTYNEQFF,TGTGCCAGCAGCCGGACTAGCGGGGGTACCTACAATGAGCAGTTCTTC
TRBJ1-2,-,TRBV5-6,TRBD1,CASRGQGITVGGYTF,TGTGCCAGCAGGGGACAGGGGATCACAGTGGGTGGCTACACCTTC
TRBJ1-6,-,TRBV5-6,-,CASSIYGQGTTYNSPLHF,TGTGCCAGCAGCATCTACGGCCAGGGGACCACTTATAATTCACCCCTCCACTTT
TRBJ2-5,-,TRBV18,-,CASSPPGHETQYF,TGTGCCAGCTCACCACCTGGCCATGAGACCCAGTACTTC
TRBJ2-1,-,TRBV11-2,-,CASSLERENEQFF,TGTGCCAGCAGCCTCGAAAGGGAAAATGAGCAGTTCTTC
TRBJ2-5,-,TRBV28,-,CASSFPLQETQYF,TGTGCCAGCAGTTTCCCCCTACAAGAGACCCAGTACTTC
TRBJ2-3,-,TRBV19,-,CASSMRSGGSSTDTQYF,TGTGCCAGTAGTATGAGGAGCGGCGGGTCTAGCACAGATACGCAGTATTTT
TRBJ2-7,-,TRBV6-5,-,CASAGDWSSYEQYF,TGTGCCAGCGCCGGGGACTGGAGCTCCTACGAGCAGTACTTC
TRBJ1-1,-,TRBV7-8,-,CASSLAGPRNTEAFF,TGTGCCAGCAGCTTAGCGGGACCGAGGAACACTGAAGCTTTCTTT
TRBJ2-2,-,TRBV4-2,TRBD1,CASSFTGGAGTGELFF,TGTGCCAGCAGCTTCACAGGGGGCGCCGGCACCGGGGAGCTGTTTTTT